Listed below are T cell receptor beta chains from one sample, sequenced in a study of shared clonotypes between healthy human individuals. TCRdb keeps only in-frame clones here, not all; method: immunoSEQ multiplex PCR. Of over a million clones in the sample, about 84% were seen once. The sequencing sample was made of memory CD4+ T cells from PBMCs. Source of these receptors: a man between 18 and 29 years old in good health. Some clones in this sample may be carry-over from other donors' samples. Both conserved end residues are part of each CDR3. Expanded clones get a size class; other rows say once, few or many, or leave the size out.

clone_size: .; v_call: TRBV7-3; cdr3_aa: CASSNTLAINEQFF
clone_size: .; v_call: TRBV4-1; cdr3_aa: CASSQPTGGDYGYTF
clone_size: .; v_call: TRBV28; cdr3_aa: CASSPRGRGGNQPQHF
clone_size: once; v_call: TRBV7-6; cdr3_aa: CASSLIPGGTGELFF
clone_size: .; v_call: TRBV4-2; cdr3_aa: CASSRQNRDSEKLFF
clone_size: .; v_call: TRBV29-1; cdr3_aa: CSVEGGGEQYF
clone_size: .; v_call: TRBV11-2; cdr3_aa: CASSLEQGLYEQYF
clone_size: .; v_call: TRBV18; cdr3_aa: CASSPQIGGNYGYTF
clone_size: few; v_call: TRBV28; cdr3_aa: CASSLRKTEAFF
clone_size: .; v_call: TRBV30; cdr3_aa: CAWSPTDSSYEQYF
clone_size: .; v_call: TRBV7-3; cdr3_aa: CASSARGRPTEAFF
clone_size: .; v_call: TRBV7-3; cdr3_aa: CASSLGGTGSSDTQYF
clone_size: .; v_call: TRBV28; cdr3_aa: CASATPYNEQFF
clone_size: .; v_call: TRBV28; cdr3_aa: CASSGRQGKFATDTQYF
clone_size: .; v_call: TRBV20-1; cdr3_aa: CSASPYYEQYF
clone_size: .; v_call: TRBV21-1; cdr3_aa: CASSKGRPVTNYGYTF
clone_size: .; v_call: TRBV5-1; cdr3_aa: CASSPPQARPEHSNQPQHF
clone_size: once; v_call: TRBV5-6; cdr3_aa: CASSFGGGFDTQYF
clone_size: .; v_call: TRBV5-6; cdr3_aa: CASSSGLADYNEQFF
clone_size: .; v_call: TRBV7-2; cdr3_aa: CASSLAGTSGRRAEQYF
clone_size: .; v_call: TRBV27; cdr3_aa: CASLLSYQVGEQYF